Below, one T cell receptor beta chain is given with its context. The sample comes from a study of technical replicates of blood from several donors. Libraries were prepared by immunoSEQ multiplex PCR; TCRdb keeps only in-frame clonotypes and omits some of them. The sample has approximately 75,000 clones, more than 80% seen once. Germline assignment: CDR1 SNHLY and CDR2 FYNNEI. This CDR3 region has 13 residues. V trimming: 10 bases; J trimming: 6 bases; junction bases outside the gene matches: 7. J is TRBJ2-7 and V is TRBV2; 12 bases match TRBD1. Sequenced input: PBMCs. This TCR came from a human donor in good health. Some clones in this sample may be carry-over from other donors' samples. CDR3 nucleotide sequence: TGTGCCACTTCGGGACAGGGGGCTCGCGAGCAGTACTTC. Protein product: CATSGQGAREQYF.